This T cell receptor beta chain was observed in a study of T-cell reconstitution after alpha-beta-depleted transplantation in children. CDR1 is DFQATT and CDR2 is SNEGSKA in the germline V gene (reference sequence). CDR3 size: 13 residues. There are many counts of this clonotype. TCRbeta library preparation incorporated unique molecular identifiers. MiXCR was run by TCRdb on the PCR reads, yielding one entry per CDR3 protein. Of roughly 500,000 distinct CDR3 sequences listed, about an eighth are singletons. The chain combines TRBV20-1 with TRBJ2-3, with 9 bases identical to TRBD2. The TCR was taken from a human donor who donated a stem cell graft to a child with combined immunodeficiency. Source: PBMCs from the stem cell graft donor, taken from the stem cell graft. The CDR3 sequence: CIGGGVGIDTQYF. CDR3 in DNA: TGCATAGGCGGGGGGGTGGGGATAGATACGCAGTATTTT.